This T cell receptor (beta chain) appears in the sequencing data of a study of blood T cell repertoires in COVID-19. Study overall: Collection of acute and convalescent COVID-19 samples took place in the United States, Italy and Spain. Sources were T cells, B-cell-depleted T cells, or PBMCs; the material itself was cDNA or gDNA.

The protocol was immunoSEQ multiplex PCR, while the TCRdb copy is restricted to in-frame clones and leaves out a portion. The repertoire holds hundreds of thousands of clones, with 80% to 90% as singletons. In germline, CDR1 is LNHDA, CDR2 SQIVND (reference sequence). The CDR3 is 14 amino acids. Trimming took 5 bases from V and 6 from J, leaving 14 bases between them. This chain uses TRBV19 with TRBJ1-5; D is possibly TRBD1 (6 bases). The sample comprised peripheral blood. This receptor was identified in a woman aged 70-85 years with acute or convalescent COVID-19. The CDR3 is CASSAQGESQPQHF. The CDR3 bases are TGTGCCAGTAGTGCACAGGGAGAGAGTCAGCCCCAGCATTTT.